This entry concerns a single T cell receptor (beta chain). A multiplex PCR was run with 60 Vbeta primers and 13 Jbeta primers. Sequencing was performed with immunoSEQ multiplex PCR; in TCRdb, only in-frame clones are kept and a portion is missing. The sample shows fewer than 150,000 clones, and around 3.9% sits with its ten largest clones. This entry is derived from a study of cytomegalovirus exposure and HLA in healthy donors. CDR1 and CDR2 from the germline V gene are SGHDT and YYEEEE. This CDR3 has 18 amino acids. V lost 4 bases, J lost 4 bases, and 11 bases stayed unmatched. J is TRBJ2-6 and V is TRBV5-6, with TRBD1 matching 10 bases. The sequence was collected from a man aged 18 to 35 in good health and CMV-seronegative. The specimen sequenced was PBMCs. The CDR3 nucleotides read TGTGCCAGCAGCGTACCGGGACAGGGGTCTCTGGGGGCCAACGTCCTGACTTTC. Translation: CASSVPGQGSLGANVLTF.